A single sample gave rise to the 21 T cell receptor beta chains below, sequenced in a study of T cell responses to AZD1222 COVID-19 vaccine. Only in-frame clones appear in the TCRdb table, and some are missing; sequencing was by immunoSEQ multiplex PCR. The table includes 80,000 or so clones, around 90% detected once. Specimen: peripheral blood, collected on day 0 of AZD1222 vaccination. These receptors were obtained from an adult in good health.

V usage is TRBV7-2 and J usage is TRBJ1-2; D perhaps matches TRBD1 (5 bases). The CDR3 spans 15 residues. Trimming pared 5 bases from V and 5 bases from J, leaving 18 bases between. Germline assignment: CDR1 SGHTA and CDR2 FQGNSA. CDR3 amino acids: CASSLRQGLLYGYTF. The CDR3 DNA is TGTGCCAGCAGCCTCCGTCAGGGACTCTTGTATGGCTACACCTTC.

The chain is built from TRBV29-1 and TRBJ1-2; 9 nucleotides line up with TRBD1. V trimming: 7 bases; J trimming: 7 bases; junction bases outside the gene matches: 16. Germline lookup yields CDR1 SQVTM and CDR2 ANQGSEA. The CDR3 runs to 15 residues. DNA for the CDR3: TGCAGCGGCTGGGGGACAGGGACCTCACCGGGTGGCTACACCTTC. The encoded protein is CSGWGTGTSPGGYTF.

This chain uses TRBV27 with TRBJ2-5, with TRBD1 matching 8 bases. Germline CDR1 is MNHEY and CDR2 is SMNVEV (reference sequence). V lost 2 bases, J lost 2 bases, and 4 bases stayed unmatched. The CDR3 consists of 15 residues. The chain's CDR3 is CASSLSRGQQETQYF. In DNA, the CDR3 is TGTGCCAGCAGTTTAAGCAGGGGGCAACAAGAGACCCAGTACTTC.

This clone was counted only a few times. The chain employs TRBV14 and TRBJ2-7, with TRBD2 identical over 8 bases. This CDR3 comprises 15 residues. V shed 4 bases, J shed 3 bases, and the junction held 8 bases outside the gene matches. Germline loops: CDR1 SGHDN, CDR2 FVKESK. The CDR3 DNA reads TGTGCCAGCAGCCGCGCCGGGGGGGCGGGCTACGAGCAGTACTTC. Amino acids: CASSRAGGAGYEQYF.

The J gene is TRBJ1-5, the V gene TRBV12-3 or TRBV12-4; the D gene is possibly TRBD1 (5 bases). The CDR3 covers 13 residues. V lost 6 bases to trimming and J lost 7 bases, with 13 bases between them. In DNA, the CDR3 is TGTGCCAGCAGATCCGGCAGGGACCAGCCCCAGCATTTT. Translated, it gives CASRSGRDQPQHF.

The chain joins TRBV5-6 to TRBJ2-7; 8 nucleotides match TRBD1. The V and J ends lost 2 bases and 5 bases, in that order; junction bases with no gene match: 18. The germline V gene has CDR1 SGHDT and CDR2 YYEEEE. The CDR3 totals 18 residues. CDR3 coding DNA: TGTGCCAGCAGCTTCAGGTACCTCCCCCGGACAGGGAACGACGAGCAGTACTTC. This sequence encodes CASSFRYLPRTGNDEQYF.

This chain links TRBV18 with TRBJ2-7; no reliable D call. Between the trimmed V and J ends, which lost 3 bases and 0 bases, there was a span of 12 bases. Per the germline V gene, CDR1 is KGHSH and CDR2 is LQKENI. The CDR3 runs to 15 residues. The CDR3: CASSPRTALSYEQYF. The CDR3, as DNA: TGTGCCAGCTCACCGCGAACAGCCCTCTCCTACGAGCAGTACTTC.

The chain joins TRBV7-8 to TRBJ1-1; D gene uncertain. The ends were cut back, 0 bases at V and 1 base at J, with 6 bases in the middle. This CDR3 region has 14 residues. CDR1 and CDR2 (germline): SGHVS, FQNEAQ. This chain's CDR3 is CASSLAGWNTEAFF. The CDR3 region has the DNA TGTGCCAGCAGCTTAGCAGGGTGGAACACTGAAGCTTTCTTT.

The genes are TRBV5-1 and TRBJ2-5; D is undetermined. The CDR3 loop spans 16 amino acids. Germline V CDR1 and CDR2: SGHRS, YFSETQ. The ends were cut back, 4 bases at V and 3 bases at J, with 19 bases in the middle. CDR3 amino acids: CASSPSADPTKETQYF. CDR3 nucleotide sequence: TGCGCCAGCAGCCCCTCAGCCGACCCGACCAAAGAGACCCAGTACTTC.

DNA of the CDR3: TGTGCCGTATCCAGGGGGGTTGGCTACACCTTC. Amino acids: CAVSRGVGYTF. The V and J genes are TRBV3-1 (or the pseudogene TRBV3-2) and TRBJ1-2, with 7 bases lining up with TRBD1. This CDR3 has 11 residues. V lost 11 bases to trimming and J lost 7 bases; unmatched junction nucleotides: 7. The V gene's germline CDR1 is LGHDT and CDR2 YNNKEL (reference sequence).

The J gene is TRBJ1-2, the V gene TRBV7-9, with D tentatively TRBD1 (5 bases). Between the trimmed V and J ends, which lost 1 base and 8 bases, there was a span of 11 bases. Germline CDR1 is SEHNR and CDR2 is FQNEAQ (reference sequence). This CDR3 is built from 13 residues. The CDR3 bases are TGTGCCAGCAGCTTAGATCAGGGCCGAGGCTACACCTTC. It specifies CASSLDQGRGYTF.

This chain uses TRBV19 with TRBJ1-1, with TRBD1 matching over 9 bases. V dropped 3 bases and J dropped 1; count of bases not matched to a gene: 3. The CDR3 sequence is 15 residues long. Germline V gene data show CDR1 as LNHDA and CDR2 as SQIVND (reference sequence). For the CDR3, the DNA is TGTGCCAGTAGTATGGGACAGGGTAGGAACACTGAAGCTTTCTTT. Translation: CASSMGQGRNTEAFF.

The chain has TRBV27 and TRBJ2-7; 8 bases are a match to TRBD1. The V gene's germline CDR1 is MNHEY and CDR2 SMNVEV (reference sequence). The CDR3 has 14 residues. The V segment lost 3 bases and the J segment 9 bases; nucleotides outside the gene matches: 10. The CDR3 DNA is TGTGCCAGCAGTTTGGGGACAGGAAAGAGCAGGCAGTACTTC. Its protein is CASSLGTGKSRQYF.

The chain links TRBV6-5 to TRBJ2-3; D is unresolved. CDR3 length equals 14 residues. The germline V and J ends were trimmed by 10 bases and 0 bases, with 14 bases remaining between them. Germline CDR1 reads MNHEY; CDR2 reads SVGAGI. CDR3 nucleotide sequence: TGTGCCACCTCCGACACCTCTAGCACAGATACGCAGTATTTT. It specifies CATSDTSSTDTQYF.

This chain links TRBV14 with TRBJ2-7, with no clear D. CDR1 and CDR2 from the germline V gene are SGHDN and FVKESK. V was cut by 0 bases and J by 5 bases, with 8 bases left in between. The length of the CDR3 is 13 residues. The CDR3 loop is CASSQEWYDEQYF. DNA of the CDR3: TGTGCCAGCAGCCAAGAATGGTACGACGAGCAGTACTTC.

The V call is TRBV19, the J call TRBJ2-1, with TRBD2 identical over 8 bases. CDR1 LNHDA and CDR2 SQIVND come from the germline V gene (reference sequence). J gave up 10 bases and V 5 bases, and 10 bases lay outside the gene matches. The CDR3 consists of 14 residues. The CDR3 protein is CASSPGLASLEQFF. The CDR3 DNA reads TGTGCCAGTAGTCCCGGACTAGCCTCCCTCGAGCAGTTCTTC.

V is TRBV9 and J is TRBJ1-2; a weak D match, TRBD1 (6 bases). From germline, CDR1 is SGDLS and CDR2 YYNGEE. Trimming shortened V by 4 bases and J by 4 bases, and 11 bases separated the two germline ends. CDR3 size: 13 residues. The CDR3: CASSMDSLYGYTF. The DNA of the CDR3 is TGTGCCAGCAGCATGGACAGCCTCTATGGCTACACCTTC.

This clone was seen a single time. At one of its ends the junction is not consistent with the germline gene, which may arise from a read error. The chain employs TRBV12-3 or TRBV12-4 and TRBJ1-2, with D perhaps TRBD1 (5 bases). The length of the CDR3 is 12 residues. The CDR3 DNA reads TGTGCCAGCAGTTTGTACACGAAATTGGGGGACTTC. Protein sequence: CASSLYTKLGDF.

This clone was detected only once. This chain uses TRBV23-1 with TRBJ1-4; maybe TRBD1 (5 bases). TRBV23-1 is an ORF, and what it does is uncertain. V was clipped by 2 bases and J by 8 bases, with 27 bases between them. The CDR3 is 19 amino acids. CDR3 residues: CASSQPNPPPGRIVEKLFF. Written as DNA, the CDR3 is TGCGCCAGCAGTCAACCCAATCCGCCTCCGGGACGGATAGTCGAAAAACTGTTTTTT.

V usage is TRBV24-1 and J usage is TRBJ1-4; TRBD1 aligns across 8 bases. The length of the CDR3 is 15 residues. The germline V gene has CDR1 KGHDR and CDR2 SFDVKD. The J segment lost 7 bases and the V segment lost 2 bases, leaving 5 bases of the junction unmatched. CDR3 in amino acids: CATSDSGGAVEKLFF. CDR3 coding DNA: TGTGCCACCAGTGATTCAGGGGGCGCGGTTGAAAAACTGTTTTTT.

V gene TRBV25-1 combines with J gene TRBJ2-1; TRBD2 is a possible D gene (5 bases). V lost 6 bases, J lost 5 bases, and 11 bases lay in between. The V gene's germline CDR1 is MGHDK and CDR2 SYGVNS. The CDR3 has 13 residues. CDR3 bases: TGTGCCAGCAGCCTGGACTTGGACAATGAGCAGTTCTTC. Its protein product is CASSLDLDNEQFF.